This T cell receptor (beta chain) derives from a study of OX40 agonist ivuxolimab in advanced cancers. On the study more broadly: The drug used for patients, ivuxolimab, was an agonistic anti-OX40 (CD134) antibody. In three patients, partial responses were observed, one with hepatocellular carcinoma and two with cutaneous melanoma.

This clone has a single count. Its antigen is currently unknown. The CDR3 runs to 13 residues. Trimming left V 10 bases short and J 5 bases short, with 14 bases between. Germline V gene sequence: CDR1 LNHDA, CDR2 SQIVND (reference sequence). Findings and limits, study-wide: CD8+ T cells showed, on average, more clonal expansion than CD4+ cells.

Data came from immunoSEQ multiplex PCR; TCRdb stores just in-frame clones and leaves some out. The sample holds under 25,000 clones, roughly four fifths seen once. The starting material was CD4+ or CD8+ T cells sorted from blood, obtained in a trial of the OX40 agonist ivuxolimab. The TCR sequence derives from an adult with an advanced solid tumor such as melanoma, head and neck, liver or kidney cancer. The chain has TRBV19 and TRBJ1-4, with D uncertain. This chain's CDR3 is CATQGWENEKLFF. For the CDR3, the DNA is TGTGCCACCCAAGGGTGGGAAAATGAAAAACTGTTTTTT.